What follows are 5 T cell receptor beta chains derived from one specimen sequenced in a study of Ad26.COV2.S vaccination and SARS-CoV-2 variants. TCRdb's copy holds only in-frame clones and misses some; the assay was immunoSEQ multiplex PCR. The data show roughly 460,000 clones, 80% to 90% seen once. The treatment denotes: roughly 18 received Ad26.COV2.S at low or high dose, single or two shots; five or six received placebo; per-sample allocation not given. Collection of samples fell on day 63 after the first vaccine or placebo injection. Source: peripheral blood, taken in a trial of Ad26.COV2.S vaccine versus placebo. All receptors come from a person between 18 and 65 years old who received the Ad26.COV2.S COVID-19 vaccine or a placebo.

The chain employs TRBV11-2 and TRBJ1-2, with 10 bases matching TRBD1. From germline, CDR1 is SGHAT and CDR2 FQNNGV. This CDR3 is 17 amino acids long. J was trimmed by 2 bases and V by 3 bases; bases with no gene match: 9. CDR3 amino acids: CASSFAGTGATNYGYTF. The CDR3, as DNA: TGTGCCAGCAGCTTCGCCGGGACAGGGGCGACCAACTATGGCTACACCTTC.

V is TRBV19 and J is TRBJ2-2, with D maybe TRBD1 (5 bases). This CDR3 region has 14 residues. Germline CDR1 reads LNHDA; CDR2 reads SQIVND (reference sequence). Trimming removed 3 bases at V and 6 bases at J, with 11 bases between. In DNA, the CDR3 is TGTGCCAGTAGTATCGGTCAGGGATCCGGGGAGCTGTTTTTT. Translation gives CASSIGQGSGELFF. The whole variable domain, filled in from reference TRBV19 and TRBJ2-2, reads DGGITQSPKYLFRKEGQNVTLSCEQNLNHDAMYWYRQDPGQGLRLIYYSQIVNDFQKGDIAEGYSVSREKKESFPLTVTSAQKNPTAFYLCASSIGQGSGELFFGEGSRLTVL.

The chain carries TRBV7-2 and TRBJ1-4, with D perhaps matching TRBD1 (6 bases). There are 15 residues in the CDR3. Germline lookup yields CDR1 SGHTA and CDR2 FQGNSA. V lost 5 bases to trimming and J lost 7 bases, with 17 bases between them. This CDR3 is CASSPQTGGGEKLFF. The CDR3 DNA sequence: TGTGCCAGCAGCCCCCAGACGGGGGGCGGTGAAAAACTGTTTTTT.

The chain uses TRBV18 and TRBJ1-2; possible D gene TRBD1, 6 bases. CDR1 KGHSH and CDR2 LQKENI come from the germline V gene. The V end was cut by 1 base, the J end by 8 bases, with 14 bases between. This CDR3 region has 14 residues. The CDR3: CASSPLRQEGGYTF. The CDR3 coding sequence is TGTGCCAGCTCACCACTAAGACAGGAAGGAGGCTACACCTTC.

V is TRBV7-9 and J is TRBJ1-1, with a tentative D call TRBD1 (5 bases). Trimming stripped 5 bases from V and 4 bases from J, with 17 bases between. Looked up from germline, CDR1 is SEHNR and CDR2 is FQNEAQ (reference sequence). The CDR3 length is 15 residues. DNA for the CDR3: TGTGCCAGCAGCGTAGACGGCCTCGGGGGCACTGAAGCTTTCTTT. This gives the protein CASSVDGLGGTEAFF.